A selection of T cell receptor beta chains follows, all from one sample in a study of CD8 T cells in ankylosing spondylitis. TCRdb called the 5' RACE reads again in MiXCR, with one record for every CDR3 protein. The repertoire holds around 440,000 distinct CDR3 sequences, with 17% as singletons. Sequenced input: blood, either unsorted or a sorted T cell fraction (not recorded which). These receptor sequences come from a male donor with ankylosing spondylitis. Both conserved end residues are part of each CDR3. A D gene is named only where the DNA matches it firmly. A row's size may be missing; if present it is once, few, many or a size class.

V gene	clone size	D gene	J gene	CDR3 protein	CDR3 DNA
TRBV2	NA	TRBD1	TRBJ1-6	CASRTDRGRLGSPLHF	TGTGCCAGCAGGACCGACAGGGGGCGGTTGGGTTCACCCCTCCACTTT
TRBV7-2	NA	TRBD2	TRBJ2-6	CASSSKAGAGANVLTF	TGTGCCAGCAGCTCCAAAGCGGGAGCTGGGGCCAACGTCCTGACTTTC
TRBV15	NA	TRBD1	TRBJ2-2	CATSRTGITGELFF	TGTGCCACCAGCAGGACAGGGATCACCGGGGAGCTGTTTTTT
TRBV20-1	NA	NA	TRBJ2-3	CSARDRRAARTDTQYF	TGCAGTGCTAGAGATCGGAGGGCCGCGCGCACAGATACGCAGTATTTT
TRBV12-3/TRBV12-4	few	NA	TRBJ1-6	CASSYQTQHNSPLHF	TGTGCCAGCAGTTACCAGACCCAGCATAATTCACCCCTCCACTTT
TRBV9	NA	TRBD1	TRBJ2-1	CASSGQGAFGEQFF	TGTGCCAGCAGCGGACAGGGGGCTTTCGGTGAGCAGTTCTTC
TRBV12-3/TRBV12-4	many	TRBD1	TRBJ2-7	CASSRGQVPREQYF	TGTGCCAGCAGTAGAGGACAGGTACCGAGAGAGCAGTACTTC
TRBV7-9	few	NA	TRBJ1-4	CASSLKGNEKLFF	TGTGCCAGCAGCTTAAAGGGGAATGAAAAACTGTTTTTT
TRBV5-4	once	TRBD2	TRBJ2-1	CASSGGLAYGYNEQFF	TGTGCCAGCAGCGGGGGACTAGCTTACGGGTACAATGAGCAGTTCTTC
TRBV5-1	NA	TRBD1	TRBJ2-2	CASSKGWQGVTNTGELFF	TGCGCCAGCAGCAAGGGTTGGCAGGGGGTAACGAACACCGGGGAGCTGTTTTTT
TRBV7-3	NA	TRBD1	TRBJ2-2	CASSNRGPGELFF	TGTGCCAGCAGCAACAGGGGGCCCGGGGAGCTGTTTTTT
TRBV20-1	NA	TRBD1	TRBJ1-2	CSAQDRGRRSAGYTF	TGCAGTGCCCAGGACAGGGGCCGTCGTTCGGCTGGCTACACCTTC
TRBV6-1	many	TRBD1	TRBJ1-4	CASSRQGSNEKLFF	TGTGCCAGCAGCAGACAGGGGTCGAATGAAAAACTGTTTTTT
TRBV5-6	few	NA	TRBJ1-1	CASSLAFKGMNTEAFF	TGTGCCAGCAGCTTGGCTTTCAAGGGCATGAACACTGAAGCTTTCTTT
TRBV7-2	many	NA	TRBJ1-5	CASSLEPGRPQHF	TGTGCCAGCAGCTTAGAACCAGGTCGGCCCCAGCATTTT
TRBV10-3	NA	NA	TRBJ2-1	CAISESTARSYNEQFF	TGTGCCATCAGTGAGTCAACTGCCCGATCCTACAATGAGCAGTTCTTC
TRBV29-1	few	NA	TRBJ1-1	CSVVRGREAFF	TGCAGCGTTGTCAGGGGTCGAGAAGCTTTCTTT
TRBV11-2	NA	NA	TRBJ2-5	CASSSDETAQETQYF	TGTGCCAGCAGTTCCGACGAGACGGCCCAAGAGACCCAGTACTTC
TRBV25-1	few	NA	TRBJ2-7	CASSGALGVGSYEQYF	TGTGCCAGCAGTGGGGCCCTTGGGGTCGGCTCCTACGAGCAGTACTTC
TRBV3-1	few	NA	TRBJ1-1	CASSQGTVRNTEAFF	TGTGCCAGCAGCCAAGGGACAGTGAGGAACACTGAAGCTTTCTTT
TRBV2	few	NA	TRBJ2-3	CASGVAADTQYF	TGTGCCAGCGGGGTAGCGGCAGATACGCAGTATTTT
TRBV20-1	NA	TRBD1	TRBJ2-3	CSEGALGTDTQYF	TGCAGTGAGGGGGCCCTGGGCACAGATACGCAGTATTTT